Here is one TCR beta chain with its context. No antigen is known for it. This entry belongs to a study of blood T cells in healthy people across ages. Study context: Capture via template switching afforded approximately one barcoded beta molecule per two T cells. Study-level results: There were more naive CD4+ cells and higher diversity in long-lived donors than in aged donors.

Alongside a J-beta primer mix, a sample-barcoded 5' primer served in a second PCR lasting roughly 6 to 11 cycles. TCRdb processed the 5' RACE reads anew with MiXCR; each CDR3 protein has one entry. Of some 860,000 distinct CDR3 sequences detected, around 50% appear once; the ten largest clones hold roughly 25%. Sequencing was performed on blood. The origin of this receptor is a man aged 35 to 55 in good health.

The CDR3 sequence is CASSGGQGSDTEAFF. The DNA of the CDR3 is TGTGCCAGCAGCGGGGGACAGGGTTCGGACACTGAAGCTTTCTTT. The rearrangement uses TRBV25-1 and TRBJ1-1; the match to TRBD1 covers 9 bases. From germline, CDR1 is MGHDK and CDR2 SYGVNS. With 6 bases clipped from V and 3 bases from J, the junction kept 8 bases outside the gene matches. The CDR3 spans 15 residues.